The 9 T cell receptor beta chains in this list originate from one sample, sequenced in a study of Graves' ophthalmopathy and Graves' hyperthyroidism. Researchers took RNA transcripts and amplified TCR beta CDR3 regions from them. The first round was an RT-PCR with HTBI primers, and the second round was a multiplex PCR. TCRdb re-derived calls from the multiplex PCR reads in MiXCR, one entry per CDR3 protein. The sample lists some 210,000 distinct CDR3 sequences, 29% occurring once. Sequencing used peripheral blood. The receptors here all came from a man aged 50 to 60 with Graves' ophthalmopathy.

The chain employs TRBV7-8 and TRBJ1-5; D might be TRBD1 (6 bases). Germline loops: CDR1 SGHVS, CDR2 FQNEAQ. V was pared by 4 bases and J by 9 bases, with 16 bases between. The length of the CDR3 is 14 residues. The CDR3 sequence: CASSSRTAIGPQHF. As DNA, the CDR3 is TGTGCCAGCAGCTCACGGACAGCAATTGGGCCCCAGCATTTT. The full variable domain, with the rest looked up from reference TRBV7-8 and TRBJ1-5, is GAGVSQSPRYKVAKRGQDVALRCDPISGHVSLFWYQQALGQGPEFLTYFQNEAQLDKSGLPSDRFFAERPEGSVSTLKIQRTQQEDSAVYLCASSSRTAIGPQHFGDGTRLSIL.

V is TRBV27 and J is TRBJ1-2; 7 bases map to TRBD1. The CDR3 spans 14 residues. V was clipped by 4 bases and J by 5 bases; unmatched bases: 7. Germline loops: CDR1 MNHEY, CDR2 SMNVEV (reference sequence). The CDR3 sequence is CASSYPTGAYGYTF. As DNA, the CDR3 is TGTGCCAGCAGTTACCCTACAGGGGCGTATGGCTACACCTTC.

The V and J genes are TRBV6-1 and TRBJ2-2; 9 bases map to TRBD1. CDR1 MNHNS and CDR2 SASEGT come from the germline V gene. The V and J ends lost 6 bases and 2 bases, in that order; junction bases with no gene match: 10. The CDR3 has 17 amino acids. The CDR3 DNA sequence: TGTGCCAGCAGCCTCCCTCCGGACAGGGGAAACACCGGGGAGCTGTTTTTT. Translating it yields CASSLPPDRGNTGELFF.

The table lists this clonotype with many counts. This chain connects TRBV7-2 to TRBJ2-2, with a weak D call TRBD1 (6 bases). CDR1 is SGHTA and CDR2 is FQGNSA in the germline V gene. This CDR3 spans 15 amino acids. Trimming cost V 1 base and J 7 bases, with 13 bases left between them. DNA for the CDR3: TGTGCCAGCAGCTTAGTTTCGACAGGCGGCGGGGAGCTGTTTTTT. This gives the protein CASSLVSTGGGELFF.

This clonotype was observed once. This sequence joins TRBV28 and TRBJ2-7; either TRBD1 or TRBD2 may fit D (6 bases each). Germline V gene sequence: CDR1 MDHEN, CDR2 SYDVKM. The CDR3 has 13 residues. With 10 bases removed from V and 3 bases from J, the gap between germline ends came to 16 bases. The CDR3 is CATYRRGVYEQYF. CDR3 coding DNA: TGTGCCACATACAGGAGGGGGGTCTACGAGCAGTACTTC.

J is TRBJ2-5 and V is TRBV2, with D perhaps matching TRBD2 (5 bases). V was cut by 3 bases and J by 1 base, with 9 bases left in between. The CDR3 sequence is 14 residues long. The germline gives CDR1 SNHLY, CDR2 FYNNEI. The CDR3 reads CASSEDSLQETQYF. The DNA of the CDR3 is TGTGCCAGCAGTGAGGACTCCCTCCAAGAGACCCAGTACTTC.

This clonotype was seen once. The chain carries TRBV24-1 and TRBJ2-5; 11 bases agree with TRBD2. The CDR3 contains 17 residues. The germline gives CDR1 KGHDR, CDR2 SFDVKD. V shed 1 base, J shed 2 bases, and the junction held 5 bases outside the gene matches. The CDR3 loop reads CATSDFSSGRFQETQYF. The DNA of the CDR3 is TGTGCCACCAGTGATTTCTCTAGCGGGAGGTTTCAAGAGACCCAGTACTTC.

Many counts were recorded for this clonotype. The chain combines TRBV5-1 with TRBJ2-5; no clear D gene. V lost 0 bases and J 6 bases, leaving 3 bases between the germline ends. The germline gives CDR1 SGHRS, CDR2 YFSETQ. The CDR3 spans 11 residues. As DNA, the CDR3 is TGCGCCAGCAGCTTGGAACAGACCCAGTACTTC. Protein sequence: CASSLEQTQYF.

The sample holds a few counts of this clonotype. The chain couples TRBV19 to TRBJ2-7; no clear D. Per germline, CDR1 LNHDA and CDR2 SQIVND (reference sequence). CDR3 length: 13 amino acids. The germline V and J ends were trimmed by 5 bases and 3 bases, with 11 bases remaining between them. The CDR3 region has the DNA TGTGCCAGTAGTGTAAAAGAGAGCTACGAGCAGTACTTC. Translated: CASSVKESYEQYF. Together with reference TRBV19 and TRBJ2-7, the CDR3 gives the full variable domain: DGGITQSPKYLFRKEGQNVTLSCEQNLNHDAMYWYRQDPGQGLRLIYYSQIVNDFQKGDIAEGYSVSREKKESFPLTVTSAQKNPTAFYLCASSVKESYEQYFGPGTRLTVT.